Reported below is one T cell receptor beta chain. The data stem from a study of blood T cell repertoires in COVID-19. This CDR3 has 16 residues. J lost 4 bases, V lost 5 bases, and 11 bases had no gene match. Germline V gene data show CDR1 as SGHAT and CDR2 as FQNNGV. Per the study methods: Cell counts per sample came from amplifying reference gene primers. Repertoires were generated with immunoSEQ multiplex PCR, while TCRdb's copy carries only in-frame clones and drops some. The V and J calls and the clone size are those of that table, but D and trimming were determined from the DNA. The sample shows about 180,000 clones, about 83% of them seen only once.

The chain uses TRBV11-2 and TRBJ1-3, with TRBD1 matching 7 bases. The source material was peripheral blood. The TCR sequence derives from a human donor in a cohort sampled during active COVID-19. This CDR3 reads CASSPEWGRGGNTIYF. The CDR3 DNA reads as TGTGCCAGCAGCCCCGAGTGGGGCAGGGGGGGAAACACCATATATTTT.